Following are 21 T cell receptor beta chains from one sample sequenced in a study of CD4 T cells in relation to SARS-CoV-2 and coronaviruses. No antigen has been identified for these receptors. Using immunoSEQ multiplex PCR, the repertoire was profiled, and TCRdb retains in-frame clones only, with some absent. The table has more than 20,000 clones, roughly three quarters seen once; the top ten hold roughly 15%. Before the COVID-19 pandemic, during about 2010-2018, CD4+ T cells were taken from unexposed donors. Isolation of CD4+ T cells took place after nine to ten days in culture. Source material: CD4+ T cells from PBMCs, cultured in vitro. The source of these receptors is a human donor in good health.

This chain uses TRBV28 with TRBJ2-4; tentative D call: TRBD1 (6 bases). Germline V CDR1 and CDR2: MDHEN, SYDVKM. V lost 6 bases to trimming and J lost 1 base, with 16 bases between them. CDR3 length equals 16 residues. The CDR3 here is CASRNPRGDAKNIQYF. CDR3 in DNA: TGTGCCAGCAGGAACCCCAGGGGAGATGCCAAAAACATTCAGTACTTC.

This clone was seen a few times. The V and J genes are TRBV11-2 and TRBJ2-7, with D unclear. V was clipped by 0 bases and J by 2 bases, with 17 bases between them. The CDR3 contains 17 residues. CDR1 SGHAT and CDR2 FQNNGV come from the germline V gene. This chain's CDR3 is CASSLDSALATPYEQYF. CDR3 nucleotides: TGTGCCAGCAGCTTAGATTCGGCACTCGCAACTCCCTACGAGCAGTACTTC. Complete variable domain (other parts from reference TRBV11-2 and TRBJ2-7): EAGVAQSPRYKIIEKRQSVAFWCNPISGHATLYWYQQILGQGPKLLIQFQNNGVVDDSQLPKDRFSAERLKGVDSTLKIQPAKLEDSAVYLCASSLDSALATPYEQYFGPGTRLTVT.

This rearrangement joins TRBV12-5 to TRBJ1-5; no definite D call. Trimming left V 3 bases short and J 1 base short, with 4 bases between. The CDR3 extends over 13 amino acids. The germline V gene has CDR1 LGHNT and CDR2 FRNRAP. The CDR3 DNA reads TGTGCTAGTGGTTTAGACAGCAATCAGCCCCAGCATTTT. This sequence encodes CASGLDSNQPQHF.

The count of this clone is one. The V and J genes are TRBV24-1 and TRBJ2-1; D possibly uses TRBD1 or TRBD2 (5 bases each). With 4 bases removed from V and 5 bases from J, the gap between germline ends came to 17 bases. The CDR3 runs to 16 residues. Germline V CDR1 and CDR2: KGHDR, SFDVKD. The CDR3 coding sequence is TGTGCCACCAGTGACCCGGGACCTCCGGAAAACAATGAGCAGTTCTTC. It codes for CATSDPGPPENNEQFF.

The genes are TRBV19 and TRBJ2-2, with TRBD2 matching 7 bases. The CDR3 has 18 amino acids. The V gene end was trimmed by 2 bases and the J gene end by 6 bases; junction bases not matched to a gene: 15. Germline values: CDR1 LNHDA, CDR2 SQIVND (reference sequence). The CDR3 is CASSISQGYWGGSGELFF. For the CDR3, the DNA is TGTGCCAGTAGTATATCTCAAGGGTACTGGGGGGGATCCGGGGAGCTGTTTTTT.

This chain connects TRBV9 to TRBJ1-1; D gene unclear. The V and J ends lost 4 bases and 0 bases respectively, with 13 bases between them. The CDR3 sequence is 15 residues long. The germline V gene has CDR1 SGDLS and CDR2 YYNGEE. The CDR3 DNA sequence: TGTGCCAGCAGCCTACTCGCGGATTTGAACACTGAAGCTTTCTTT. This encodes CASSLLADLNTEAFF. Together with reference TRBV9 and TRBJ1-1, the CDR3 gives the full variable domain: DSGVTQTPKHLITATGQRVTLRCSPRSGDLSVYWYQQSLDQGLQFLIQYYNGEERAKGNILERFSAQQFPDLHSELNLSSLELGDSALYFCASSLLADLNTEAFFGQGTRLTVV.

The rearrangement links TRBV28 to TRBJ2-1; D remains ambiguous. Trimming left V 2 bases short and J 5 bases short, with 10 bases between. The CDR3 contains 14 residues. CDR1 is MDHEN and CDR2 is SYDVKM in the germline V gene. The chain's CDR3 is CASSLGQLNNEQFF. In DNA form, the CDR3 reads TGTGCCAGCAGTTTAGGGCAACTTAACAATGAGCAGTTCTTC. Based on the CDR3 plus reference TRBV28 and TRBJ2-1, the full variable domain is DVKVTQSSRYLVKRTGEKVFLECVQDMDHENMFWYRQDPGLGLRLIYFSYDVKMKEKGDIPEGYSVSREKKERFSLILESASTNQTSMYLCASSLGQLNNEQFFGPGTRLTVL.

The chain links TRBV7-3 to TRBJ2-2, with D uncertain. Germline V CDR1 and CDR2: SGHTA, FQGTGA. The CDR3 contains 15 residues. V dropped 5 bases and J dropped 4 bases, with 14 bases sitting between them. In DNA form, the CDR3 reads TGTGCCAGCAGCCAAAGCGCGAGAGGCACCGGGGAGCTGTTTTTT. Translated: CASSQSARGTGELFF.

V is TRBV5-1 and J is TRBJ2-1; TRBD2 aligns across 8 bases. The CDR3 spans 14 residues. V gave up 4 bases and J gave up 12 bases; unmatched junction bases: 12. The germline CDR1 and CDR2 sequences are SGHRS and YFSETQ. The CDR3 region is CASSITGTRMVQFF. The CDR3 DNA follows: TGCGCCAGCAGCATTACCGGGACTAGAATGGTGCAGTTCTTC.

The gene calls are TRBV19 and TRBJ2-7; TRBD2 might be the D (5 bases). The V gene's germline CDR1 is LNHDA and CDR2 SQIVND (reference sequence). V was cut by 5 bases and J by 3 bases, with 14 bases left in between. The CDR3 consists of 14 residues. The CDR3 DNA reads as TGTGCCAGTAGTCCTACTCGGACTTTCTACGAGCAGTACTTC. Protein product: CASSPTRTFYEQYF.

The rearrangement links TRBV13 to TRBJ1-2, with a possible D match to TRBD1 (5 bases). The CDR3 is 21 residues long. The germline CDR1 and CDR2 sequences are PRHDT and FYEKMQ (reference sequence). The V gene lost 2 bases and the J gene lost 0 bases, with 28 bases spanning the gap. The CDR3 region has the DNA TGTGCCAGCAGCTTATCATCTATGGGCAGGGCCCCGGAACCACCTAACTATGGCTACACCTTC. As protein: CASSLSSMGRAPEPPNYGYTF.

The rearrangement links TRBV6-4 to TRBJ2-6; 7 bases line up with TRBD1. The CDR3 length is 17 residues. Germline trimming cut 4 bases from V and 0 bases from J; bases unmatched to any gene: 6. Germline values: CDR1 MRHNA, CDR2 SNTAGT. The CDR3 loop is CASSGETGPSGANVLTF. CDR3 bases: TGTGCCAGCAGTGGAGAGACAGGGCCCTCTGGGGCCAACGTCCTGACTTTC.

The chain joins TRBV6-1 to TRBJ2-6, with unresolved D. This CDR3 comprises 15 residues. Germline values: CDR1 MNHNS, CDR2 SASEGT. The V end was cut by 0 bases, the J end by 3 bases, with 6 bases between. Here the CDR3 DNA reads TGTGCCAGCAGTGAAGCATTAAATGGGGCCAACGTCCTGACTTTC. Translation: CASSEALNGANVLTF.

This rearrangement joins TRBV4-1 to TRBJ1-1; D unclear. CDR3 length: 17 amino acids. Trimming removed 0 bases at V and 0 bases at J, with 14 bases between. The V gene's germline CDR1 is MGHRA and CDR2 YSYEKL. The CDR3 loop is CASSQDISNTVNTEAFF. The CDR3 bases are TGCGCCAGCAGCCAAGATATCTCCAATACGGTGAACACTGAAGCTTTCTTT.

The chain employs TRBV15 and TRBJ1-5; the D gene is possibly TRBD1 (5 bases). Germline lookup yields CDR1 LNHNV and CDR2 YYDKDF (reference sequence). With 0 bases removed from V and 0 bases from J, the gap between germline ends came to 21 bases. This CDR3 region has 20 residues. The CDR3 sequence: CATSRDPTGPGKYSNQPQHF. DNA of the CDR3: TGTGCCACCAGCAGAGATCCGACGGGACCGGGAAAATATAGCAATCAGCCCCAGCATTTT.

This chain joins TRBV12-3 or TRBV12-4 and TRBJ1-1, with no clear D. V shed 2 bases and J shed 8 bases, with 9 bases lying between them. This CDR3 is built from 12 residues. The chain's CDR3 is CASSLYDGEAFF. CDR3 nucleotides: TGTGCCAGCAGTTTATACGACGGAGAAGCTTTCTTT.

This clone is classed as large (0.1 to 1%). V is TRBV30 and J is TRBJ1-5; D might be TRBD1 (5 bases). In germline, CDR1 is GTSNPN, CDR2 SVGIG (reference sequence). V lost 1 base and J lost 7, with 11 bases in between. CDR3 length equals 13 residues. CDR3 protein: CAWSEGMGQPQHF. In DNA form, the CDR3 reads TGTGCCTGGAGTGAGGGGATGGGGCAGCCCCAGCATTTT.

The V and J genes are TRBV7-3 and TRBJ2-2, with D possibly being TRBD1 (5 bases). This CDR3 is 14 amino acids long. The germline V and J ends were trimmed by 2 bases and 2 bases, with 6 bases remaining between them. The V gene's germline CDR1 is SGHTA and CDR2 FQGTGA. CDR3 nucleotide sequence: TGTGCCAGCAGCTTACAGGGTAACACCGGGGAGCTGTTTTTT. Protein product: CASSLQGNTGELFF.

CDR3 in amino acids: CASSLDSTGANVLTF. The CDR3 coding sequence is TGTGCCAGCAGTCTGGACAGTACTGGGGCCAACGTCCTGACTTTC. V and J are TRBV6-5 and TRBJ2-6; D possibly corresponds to TRBD1 (6 bases). This CDR3 is built from 15 residues. The germline CDR1 and CDR2 sequences are MNHEY and SVGAGI. Trimming pared 5 bases from V and 2 bases from J, leaving 10 bases between.

CDR3 sequence reads: CASSQVTGRGSPLHF. CDR3 DNA: TGTGCCAGCAGCCAAGTAACAGGGAGGGGTTCACCCCTCCACTTT. This chain links TRBV3-1 (or the pseudogene TRBV3-2) with TRBJ1-6; possibly TRBD1 for D (6 bases). CDR3 size: 15 residues. The germline V gene encodes CDR1 LGHDT and CDR2 YNNKEL (reference sequence). Trimming removed 1 base from V and 9 bases from J, with 13 bases in between.

V gene TRBV2 combines with J gene TRBJ1-5, with 8 bases matching TRBD1. J gave up 1 base and V 6 bases, and 8 bases lay outside the gene matches. This CDR3 comprises 16 residues. Germline CDR1 is SNHLY and CDR2 is FYNNEI. Here the CDR3 reads CASRQDGQGSNQPQHF. The CDR3 nucleotides are TGTGCCAGCAGACAAGACGGACAGGGAAGCAATCAGCCCCAGCATTTT.